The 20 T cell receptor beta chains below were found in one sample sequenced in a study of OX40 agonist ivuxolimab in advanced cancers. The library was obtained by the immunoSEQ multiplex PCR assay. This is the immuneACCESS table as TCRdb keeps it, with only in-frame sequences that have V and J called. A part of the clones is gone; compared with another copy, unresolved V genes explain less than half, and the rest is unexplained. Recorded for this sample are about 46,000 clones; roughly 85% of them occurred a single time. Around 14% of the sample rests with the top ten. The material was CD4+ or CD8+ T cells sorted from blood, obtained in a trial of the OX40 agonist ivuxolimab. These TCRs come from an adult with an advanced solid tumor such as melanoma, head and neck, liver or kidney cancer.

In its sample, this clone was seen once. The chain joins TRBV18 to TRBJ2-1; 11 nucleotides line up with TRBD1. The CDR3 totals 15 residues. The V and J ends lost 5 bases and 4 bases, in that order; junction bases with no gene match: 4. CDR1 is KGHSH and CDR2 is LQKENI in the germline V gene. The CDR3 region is CASSTDRGQYNEQFF. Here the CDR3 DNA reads TGTGCCAGCTCAACGGACAGGGGGCAATACAATGAGCAGTTCTTC.

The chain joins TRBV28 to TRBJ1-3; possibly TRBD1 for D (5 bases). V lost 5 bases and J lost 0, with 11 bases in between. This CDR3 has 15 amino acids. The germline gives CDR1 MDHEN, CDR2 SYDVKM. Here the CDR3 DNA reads TGTGCCAGCAGTCTACAGGTTCTCTCTGGAAACACCATATATTTT. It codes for CASSLQVLSGNTIYF.

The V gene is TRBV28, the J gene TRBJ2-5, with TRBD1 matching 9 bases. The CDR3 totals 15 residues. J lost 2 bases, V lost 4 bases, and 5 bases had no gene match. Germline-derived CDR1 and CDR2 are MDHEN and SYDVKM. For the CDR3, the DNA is TGTGCCAGCAGTTCCCACAGGGGGCTGCAAGAGACCCAGTACTTC. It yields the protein CASSSHRGLQETQYF.

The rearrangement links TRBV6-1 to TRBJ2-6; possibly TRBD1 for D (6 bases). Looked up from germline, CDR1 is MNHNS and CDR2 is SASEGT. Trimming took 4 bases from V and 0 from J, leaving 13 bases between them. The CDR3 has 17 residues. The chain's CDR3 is CASSAPGHRSGANVLTF. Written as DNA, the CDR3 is TGTGCCAGCAGTGCCCCGGGACATCGCTCTGGGGCCAACGTCCTGACTTTC.

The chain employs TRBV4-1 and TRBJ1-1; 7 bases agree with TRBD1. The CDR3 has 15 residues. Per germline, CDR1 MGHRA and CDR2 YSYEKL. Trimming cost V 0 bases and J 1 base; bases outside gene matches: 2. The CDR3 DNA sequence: TGCGCCAGCAGCCAAGACCCAGGGGGGAACACTGAAGCTTTCTTT. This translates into CASSQDPGGNTEAFF.

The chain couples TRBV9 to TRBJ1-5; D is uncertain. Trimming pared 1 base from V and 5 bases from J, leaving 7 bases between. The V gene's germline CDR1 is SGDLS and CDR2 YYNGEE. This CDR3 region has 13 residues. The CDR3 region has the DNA TGTGCCAGCAGCGTATCATGGGATCAGCCCCAGCATTTT. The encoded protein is CASSVSWDQPQHF.

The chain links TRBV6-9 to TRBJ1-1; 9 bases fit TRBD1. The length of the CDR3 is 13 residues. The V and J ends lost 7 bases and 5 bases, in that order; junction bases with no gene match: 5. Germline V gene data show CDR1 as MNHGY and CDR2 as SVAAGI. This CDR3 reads CASNKQGATEAFF. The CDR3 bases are TGTGCCAGCAACAAACAGGGGGCAACTGAAGCTTTCTTT.

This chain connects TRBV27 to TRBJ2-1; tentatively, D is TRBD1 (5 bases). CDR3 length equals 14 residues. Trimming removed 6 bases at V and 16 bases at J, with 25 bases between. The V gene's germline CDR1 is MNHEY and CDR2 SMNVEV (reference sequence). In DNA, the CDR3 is TGTGCCAGCAGGATATCGCGAGACAGTCGTATAATCTTCTTC. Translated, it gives CASRISRDSRIIFF.

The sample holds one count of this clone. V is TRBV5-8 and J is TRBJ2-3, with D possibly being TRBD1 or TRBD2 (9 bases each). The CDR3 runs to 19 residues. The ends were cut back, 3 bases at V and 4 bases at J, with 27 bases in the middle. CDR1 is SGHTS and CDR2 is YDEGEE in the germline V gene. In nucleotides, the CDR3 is TGTGCCAGCAGCTCCGGGACAGGGATGAGCGGGAGGAACCCAGATACGCAGTATTTT. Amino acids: CASSSGTGMSGRNPDTQYF. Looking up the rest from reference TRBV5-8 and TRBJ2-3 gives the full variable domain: EAGVTQSPTHLIKTRGQQATLRCSPISGHTSVYWYQQALGLGLQFLLWYDEGEERNRGNFPPRFSGRQFPNYSSELNVNALELEDSALYLCASSSGTGMSGRNPDTQYFGPGTRLTVL.

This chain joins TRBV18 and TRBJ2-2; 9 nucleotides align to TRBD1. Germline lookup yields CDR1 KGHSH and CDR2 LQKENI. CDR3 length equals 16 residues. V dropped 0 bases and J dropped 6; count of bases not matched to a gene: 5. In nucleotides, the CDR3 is TGTGCCAGCTCACCACCGGGACAGGGAGAAGCCGGGGAGCTGTTTTTT. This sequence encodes CASSPPGQGEAGELFF.

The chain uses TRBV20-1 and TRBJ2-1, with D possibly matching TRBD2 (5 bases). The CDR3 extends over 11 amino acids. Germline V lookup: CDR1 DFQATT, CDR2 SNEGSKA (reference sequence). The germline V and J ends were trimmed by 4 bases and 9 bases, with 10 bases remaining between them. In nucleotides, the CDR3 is TGCAGTGCTAAACGGGGAACTGAGCAGTTCTTC. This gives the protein CSAKRGTEQFF.

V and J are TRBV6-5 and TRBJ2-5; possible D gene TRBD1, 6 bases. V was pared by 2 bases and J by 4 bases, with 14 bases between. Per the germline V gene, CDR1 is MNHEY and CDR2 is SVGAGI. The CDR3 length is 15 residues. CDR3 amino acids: CASSYDPGVGETQYF. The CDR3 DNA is TGTGCCAGCAGTTACGATCCAGGGGTAGGAGAGACCCAGTACTTC.

Here the CDR3 DNA reads TGTGCCACCAGAAAACAGGGCGAGGGGGAAAAACTGTTTTTT. Protein product: CATRKQGEGEKLFF. V usage is TRBV15 and J usage is TRBJ1-4, with D possibly matching TRBD1 (6 bases). Germline CDR1 LNHNV, CDR2 YYDKDF (reference sequence). The CDR3 covers 14 residues. V lost 6 bases, J lost 8 bases, and 16 bases lay in between. The whole variable domain, filled in from reference TRBV15 and TRBJ1-4, reads DAMVIQNPRYQVTQFGKPVTLSCSQTLNHNVMYWYQQKSSQAPKLLFHYYDKDFNNEADTPDNFQSRRPNTSFCFLDIRSPGLGDTAMYLCATRKQGEGEKLFFGSGTQLSVL.

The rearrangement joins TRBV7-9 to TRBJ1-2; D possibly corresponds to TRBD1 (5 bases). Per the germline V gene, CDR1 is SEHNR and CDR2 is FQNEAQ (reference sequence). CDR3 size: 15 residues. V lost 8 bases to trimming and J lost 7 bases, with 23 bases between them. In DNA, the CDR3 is TGTGCCAGCTCATCTTGGGCCAGGGAGCCTTTTGGCTACACCTTC. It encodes CASSSWAREPFGYTF.

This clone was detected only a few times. CDR3 nucleotide sequence: TGTGCCAGCGGGGCTGAATATGGCTACACCTTC. Its translation: CASGAEYGYTF. The V call is TRBV2, the J call TRBJ1-2, with a tentative D call TRBD1 (5 bases). The CDR3 runs to 11 residues. V was trimmed by 8 bases and J by 5 bases, leaving 9 bases between them. Germline CDR1 and CDR2: SNHLY and FYNNEI. Drawing the rest from reference TRBV2 and TRBJ1-2, the complete variable domain is EPEVTQTPSHQVTQMGQEVILRCVPISNHLYFYWYRQILGQKVEFLVSFYNNEISEKSEIFDDQFSVERPDGSNFTLKIRSTKLEDSAMYFCASGAEYGYTFGSGTRLTVV.

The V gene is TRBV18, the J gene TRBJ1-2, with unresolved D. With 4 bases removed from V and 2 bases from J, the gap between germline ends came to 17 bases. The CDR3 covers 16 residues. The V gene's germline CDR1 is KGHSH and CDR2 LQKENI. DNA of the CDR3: TGTGCCAGCTCACTTGACTCGTTGGGCAAGAACTATGGCTACACCTTC. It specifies CASSLDSLGKNYGYTF.

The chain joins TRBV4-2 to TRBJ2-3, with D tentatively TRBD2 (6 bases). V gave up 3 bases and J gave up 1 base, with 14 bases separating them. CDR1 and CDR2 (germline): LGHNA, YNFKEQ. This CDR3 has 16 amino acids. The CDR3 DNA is TGTGCCAGCAGCCAGGGTGGGGCTAGCGGCACAGATACGCAGTATTTT. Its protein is CASSQGGASGTDTQYF.

CDR3 sequence reads: CASSYGRGRETQYF. The CDR3 bases are TGTGCCAGCAGTTACGGTCGGGGGAGAGAGACCCAGTACTTC. The rearrangement uses TRBV6-6 and TRBJ2-5; D is possibly TRBD2 (6 bases). Germline assignment: CDR1 MNHNY and CDR2 SVGAGI (reference sequence). This CDR3 is 14 amino acids long. Trimming removed 2 bases at V and 4 bases at J, with 11 bases between.

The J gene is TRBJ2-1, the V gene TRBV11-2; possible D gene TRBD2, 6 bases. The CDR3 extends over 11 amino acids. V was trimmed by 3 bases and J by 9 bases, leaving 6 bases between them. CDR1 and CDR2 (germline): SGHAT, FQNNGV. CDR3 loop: CASSLGGEQFF. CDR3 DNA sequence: TGTGCCAGCAGCTTGGGAGGTGAGCAGTTCTTC.

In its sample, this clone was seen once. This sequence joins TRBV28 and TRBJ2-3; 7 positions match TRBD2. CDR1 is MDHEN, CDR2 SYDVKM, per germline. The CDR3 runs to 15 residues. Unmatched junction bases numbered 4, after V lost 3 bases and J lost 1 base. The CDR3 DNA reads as TGTGCCAGCAGTTTTTGGGGAGGGGGCACAGATACGCAGTATTTT. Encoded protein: CASSFWGGGTDTQYF.